This TCR beta chain was captured by sequencing in a study of OX40 agonist ivuxolimab in advanced cancers. Background for the entire study: Ivuxolimab was an agonistic, fully human IgG2 monoclonal antibody directed against OX40 (CD134), a costimulatory receptor. Intravenous ivuxolimab was administered to patients every 2 weeks at six dose levels: 0.01, 0.1, 0.3, 1.5, 3 and 10 mg/kg. Of the approximately 50 dose-escalation patients, hepatocellular carcinoma was present in about 20, melanoma in about 15, renal cell carcinoma in 9 and head and neck cancer in 9. In the dose-escalation cohort, 65% to 85% of patients were male, and the mean age was 60 years with a range of roughly 20 to 79. Prior anti-PD-1, anti-PD-L1 or anti-CTLA-4 therapy was permitted, and checkpoint inhibitors had been received by roughly 40% of dose-escalation patients. Partial responses were achieved by three dose-escalation patients, of whom one had hepatocellular carcinoma and two had cutaneous melanoma. Peripheral TCRbeta sequencing aimed to test whether ivuxolimab altered TCR sequence diversity and caused clonal T-cell expansion. The paper reports the monotherapy dose-escalation portion (N of about 50 patients) of the phase I ivuxolimab trial.

The V end loses 8 bases and the J end loses 5 bases, and a stretch of 9 bases separates them. Measured from the cysteine to the phenylalanine, the CDR3 is 11 residues long. Only the CDR3 portion is preserved as DNA: 33 bases, with reading frame beginning at the first base. Sequences MNHEY (CDR1) and SMNVEV (CDR2) are obtained from the germline V gene (reference sequence). For sequencing of the TCRbeta CDR3 region, genomic DNA was extracted from the sorted cells. The immunoSEQ Assay was used to sequence the TCRbeta CDR3 regions. Entries here come from immuneACCESS through TCRdb and include only in-frame sequences with V and J called. Some clones fail to appear in such tables; in the studies checked, an unresolved V gene covers under half of the shortfall, and the cause of the remainder is unknown. This sample gives approximately 6,300 clones in total; more than 65% of them show up just once. The top ten clonotypes cover approximately 12% of the sample.

Details on this clone: No antigen is known for it. No much larger clone exists at a distance of one base, and base qualities are not known.

Patients with autoimmune disease history or receiving systemic immunosuppression were excluded from the trial. Peripheral blood for TCR sequencing was collected from all dose cohorts at baseline, on cycle 4 day 1, and on cycle 7 day 1. Samples were obtained from an open-label, multicenter, first-in-human phase I dose-escalation trial of ivuxolimab. Adults with locally advanced or metastatic head and neck squamous cell, hepatocellular, melanoma or renal cell carcinoma were enrolled in the trial. Before TCR sequencing, CD4+ and CD8+ T cells were separately sorted from peripheral blood. Results and caveats for the whole study, not just this receptor: Partial responders in the 0.1-3.0 mg/kg groups had among the lowest normalized peripheral clonal expansion, especially among CD8+ T cells. At doses of 0.1 to 3.0 mg/kg, clonal expansion of both CD4+ and CD8+ T cells in blood was seen between baseline and week 6. On average, CD8+ T cells showed more expanded clones than CD4+ T cells after ivuxolimab. The antigen specificity of the clonally expanded peripheral T cells was not determined. Low levels of normalized T-cell clonal expansion were also seen in some patients who did not respond.

The receptor's source is an adult with an advanced solid tumor such as melanoma, head and neck, liver or kidney cancer. Source: CD4+ or CD8+ T cells sorted from blood, taken in a trial of the OX40 agonist ivuxolimab. This chain is built from TRBV27 and TRBJ1-1; matching of 5 bases hints at TRBD1 as the D gene. The nucleotide sequence is TGTGCCAGCTGGGGGGAGACTGAAGCTTTCTTT. This gives the protein CASWGETEAFF.